The sequence of this T cell receptor beta chain was determined in a study of T cells in tuberculosis. Profiled with immunoSEQ multiplex PCR; TCRdb holds only in-frame clones, not every one. The sample contains about 58,000 clones, over 75% of which appear only once. The CDR3 consists of 14 residues. In germline, CDR1 is MNHNS, CDR2 SASEGT. V dropped 10 bases and J dropped 5 bases, with 18 bases sitting between them. Thawed, overnight-rested PBMC were stained with GMM-loaded CD1B tetramer, viability dye and anti-CD3, then sorted. CD1B tetramers were loaded with Rhodococcus equi-derived C32 glucose monomycolate. PBMC for tetramer sorting were first depleted of CD14-expressing monocytes. From each donor, some 90,000 tetramer-negative cells were sorted.

The V call is TRBV6-1, the J call TRBJ2-1, with a tentative D call TRBD2 (5 bases). This TCR was recovered from an adult woman with latent tuberculosis. The sequencing input was CD1b-GMM tetramer-negative cells sorted from PBMCs. The CDR3 protein is CAITNRLNNNEQFF. CDR3 coding DNA: TGTGCCATCACCAACCGACTAAATAACAATGAGCAGTTCTTC.